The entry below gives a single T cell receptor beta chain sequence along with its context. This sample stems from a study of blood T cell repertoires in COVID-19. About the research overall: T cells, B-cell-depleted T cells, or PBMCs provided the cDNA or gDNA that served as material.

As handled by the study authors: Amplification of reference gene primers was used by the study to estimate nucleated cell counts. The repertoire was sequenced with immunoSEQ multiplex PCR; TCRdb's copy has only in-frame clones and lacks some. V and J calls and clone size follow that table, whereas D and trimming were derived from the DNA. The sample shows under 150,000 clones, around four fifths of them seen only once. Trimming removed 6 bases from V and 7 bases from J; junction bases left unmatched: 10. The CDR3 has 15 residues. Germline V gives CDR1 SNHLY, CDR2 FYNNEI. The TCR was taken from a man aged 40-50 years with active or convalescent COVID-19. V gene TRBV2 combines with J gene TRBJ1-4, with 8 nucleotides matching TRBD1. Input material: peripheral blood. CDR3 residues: CASRDSGGRSEKLFF. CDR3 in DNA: TGTGCCAGCAGGGATTCAGGGGGCCGTAGTGAAAAACTGTTTTTT.